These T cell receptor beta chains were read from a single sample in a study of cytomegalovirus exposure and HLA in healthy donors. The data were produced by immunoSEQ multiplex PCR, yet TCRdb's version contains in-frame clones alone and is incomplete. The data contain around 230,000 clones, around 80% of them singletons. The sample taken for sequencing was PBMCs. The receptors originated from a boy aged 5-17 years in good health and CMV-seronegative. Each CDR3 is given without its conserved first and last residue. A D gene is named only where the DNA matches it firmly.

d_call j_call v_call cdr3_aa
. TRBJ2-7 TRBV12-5 ASGPDYTPYEQY
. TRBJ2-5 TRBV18 ASSHDRWETQY
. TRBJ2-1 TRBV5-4 ASSFDRGSYNEQF
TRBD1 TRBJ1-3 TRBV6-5 ASSRGTVGNTIY
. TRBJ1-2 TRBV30 AWSPTPPGKVDYT
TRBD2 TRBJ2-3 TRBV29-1 SVELAGEPDTQY
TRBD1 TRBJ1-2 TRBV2 ASSGGQGYYGYT
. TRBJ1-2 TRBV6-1 ASTVGGAWGYT
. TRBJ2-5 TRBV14 ASSQGTGGAGKTQY
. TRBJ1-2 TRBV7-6 ASGTGFGYT
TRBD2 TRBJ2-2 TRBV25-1 ASRLAGGSNTGELF
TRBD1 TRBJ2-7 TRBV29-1 SVRGQGSYEQY
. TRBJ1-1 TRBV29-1 SVRRSEAGLRCF
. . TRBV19 ASGPTGPYEQY
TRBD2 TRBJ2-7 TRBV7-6 ASSPAPGTSGLYEQY
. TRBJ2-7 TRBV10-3 AISEPLDEQY
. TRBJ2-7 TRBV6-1 ASTEGGVYEQY
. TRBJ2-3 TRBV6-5 ASSEQSTDTQY
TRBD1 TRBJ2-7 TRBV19 ASSRDGQGMRQY
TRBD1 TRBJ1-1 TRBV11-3 ASSLEGTGNTEAF
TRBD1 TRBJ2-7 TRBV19 ASSRDRGYEQY
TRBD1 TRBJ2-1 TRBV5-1 ASSLGTGINEQF
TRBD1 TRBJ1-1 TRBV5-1 ASSFTGADTEAF
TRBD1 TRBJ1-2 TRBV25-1 ASSSATGAKGGYT
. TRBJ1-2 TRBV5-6 ASSLGRSPYGYT
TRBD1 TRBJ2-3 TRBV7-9 ATEPWGRSGQYSDTQY
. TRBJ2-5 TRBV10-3 AISESGGTETQY
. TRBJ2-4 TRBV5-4 ASSYDTPLAKNIQY
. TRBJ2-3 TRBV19 ASRRQGTDTQY
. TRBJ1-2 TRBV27 ASRASGNYGYT
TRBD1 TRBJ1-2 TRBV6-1 ASSEATGVYGYT
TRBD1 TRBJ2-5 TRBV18 ASSPGQGRVGQETQY
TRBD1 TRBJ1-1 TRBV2 ASRENRQGVNTEAF
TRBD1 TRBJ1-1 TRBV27 ASSFLGGQIAF
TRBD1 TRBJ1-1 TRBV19 ASSRGQGGTEAF
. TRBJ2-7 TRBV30 AWSAVAYEQY
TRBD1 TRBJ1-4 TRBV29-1 SVGRGQEREKLF